This TCR beta chain was identified in a study of beta chain features in type 1 diabetes. Study-level points and caveats: A moderate, significant TCRB CDR3 shortening appeared in type 1 diabetes across four CD4+ subsets. The naive, central memory and Treg TCRB repertoires looked more alike in patients than they did in healthy donors.

Trimming shortened V by 0 bases and J by 3 bases, and 15 bases separated the two germline ends. This CDR3 spans 16 amino acids. Germline CDR1 and CDR2: SGHDN and FVKESK. The entirety of the isolated RNA underwent reverse transcription, so expressed TCRB transcripts were sequenced. Sequencing was performed with immunoSEQ multiplex PCR; in TCRdb, only in-frame clones are kept and a portion is missing. The data contain more than 550,000 clones, more than 12% of them seen just once; the ten biggest clones take up less than 0.04%. This clone was found a few times. Antigen specificity is unknown. Material for sequencing was naive CD4+ T cells from blood. The chain links TRBV14 to TRBJ2-7; D uncertain. This TCR was recovered from a man aged 18 to 35 with type 1 diabetes. CDR3 DNA sequence: TGTGCCAGCAGCCAAGATCTAGGAGTCCCCGTCTACGAGCAGTACTTC. This encodes CASSQDLGVPVYEQYF.